This paragraph reports one T cell receptor beta chain. Its cognate antigen is unknown. At one end, the junction sequence differs from germline, possibly due to a read error. CDR1 and CDR2 from the germline V gene are SGHRS and YFSETQ. The CDR3 sequence is 11 residues long. Sample-barcoded 5' priming and a J-beta primer mix drove a second PCR of roughly 6 to 12 cycles. No fewer than 2.5 million CDR3-containing paired-end reads came from each sample. Via MiXCR, TCRdb re-called the 5' RACE reads, giving one row per CDR3 protein. The profile shows about 1.5 million distinct CDR3 sequences, roughly two fifths of them singletons. The record originates from a study of blood T cells in healthy people across ages. In the study overall: Capturing about one barcoded beta molecule per two T cells was achieved by template switching. The study, taken as a whole, reports: PBMCs left unsorted prevented a conclusive naive versus antigen-experienced comparison.

The TCR originated in a woman between 18 and 29 years old in good health. The chain has TRBV5-1 and TRBJ2-5; D remains ambiguous. The sequenced sample consisted of blood. The CDR3 nucleotides read TGTGCCAGCAGCTTAGACGGGACCCAGTACTTC. It yields the protein CASSLDGTQYF.